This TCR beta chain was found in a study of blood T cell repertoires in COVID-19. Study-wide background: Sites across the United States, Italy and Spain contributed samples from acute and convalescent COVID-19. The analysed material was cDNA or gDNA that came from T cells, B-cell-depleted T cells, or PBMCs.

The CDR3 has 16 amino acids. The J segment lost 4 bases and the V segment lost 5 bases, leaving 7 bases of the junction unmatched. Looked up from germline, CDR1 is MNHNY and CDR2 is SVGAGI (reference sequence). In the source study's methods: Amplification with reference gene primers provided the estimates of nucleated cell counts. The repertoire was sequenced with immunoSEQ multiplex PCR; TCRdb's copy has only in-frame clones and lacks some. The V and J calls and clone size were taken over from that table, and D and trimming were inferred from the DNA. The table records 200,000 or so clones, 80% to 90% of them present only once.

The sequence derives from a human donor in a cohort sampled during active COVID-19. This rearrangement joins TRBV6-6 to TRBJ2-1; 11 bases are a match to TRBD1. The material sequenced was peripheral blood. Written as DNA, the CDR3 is TGTGCCAGCAGTGCCCGGGGACAGGGGGTATACAATGAGCAGTTCTTC. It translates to CASSARGQGVYNEQFF.